The 16 T cell receptor beta chains below come from one sample, sequenced in a study of OX40 agonist ivuxolimab in advanced cancers. Only in-frame clones appear in the TCRdb table, and some are missing; sequencing was by immunoSEQ multiplex PCR. This sample has 30,000 to 45,000 clones, with about four fifths found just once. This specimen was CD4+ or CD8+ T cells sorted from blood, taken in a trial of the OX40 agonist ivuxolimab. These receptors all come from an adult with an advanced solid tumor such as melanoma, head and neck, liver or kidney cancer.

The chain combines TRBV27 with TRBJ2-6; D possibly corresponds to TRBD1 (6 bases). The CDR3 length is 15 residues. CDR1 is MNHEY, CDR2 SMNVEV, per germline (reference sequence). Trimming pared 6 bases from V and 4 bases from J, leaving 13 bases between. The CDR3 reads CASRIPGAGANVLTF. The CDR3 region has the DNA TGTGCCAGCAGAATTCCAGGGGCCGGGGCCAACGTCCTGACTTTC. The entire variable domain, with the rest obtained from reference TRBV27 and TRBJ2-6, is as follows: EAQVTQNPRYLITVTGKKLTVTCSQNMNHEYMSWYRQDPGLGLRQIYYSMNVEVTDKGDVPEGYKVSRKEKRNFPLILESPSPNQTSLYFCASRIPGAGANVLTFGAGSRLTVL.

This sequence joins TRBV10-2 and TRBJ2-3; D is perhaps TRBD1 (6 bases). Per germline, CDR1 WSHSY and CDR2 SAAADI. V was pared by 8 bases and J by 5 bases, with 14 bases between. The CDR3 sequence is 13 residues long. DNA for the CDR3: TGCGCCAGCGGGGGCATAGGAGGAGATACGCAGTATTTT. This encodes CASGGIGGDTQYF.

This clone appeared a few times. The chain employs TRBV9 and TRBJ1-1, with D perhaps TRBD1 (6 bases). This CDR3 spans 16 amino acids. Per the germline V gene, CDR1 is SGDLS and CDR2 is YYNGEE. V shed 3 bases and J shed 1 base, with 16 bases lying between them. The chain's CDR3 is CASSADPGTSNTEAFF. The CDR3 coding sequence is TGTGCCAGCAGCGCCGATCCCGGGACATCGAACACTGAAGCTTTCTTT.

V is TRBV18 and J is TRBJ2-5; D not certain. Deletions cut 1 base from V and 5 bases from J, with 14 bases between. The CDR3 totals 15 residues. The germline V gene has CDR1 KGHSH and CDR2 LQKENI. CDR3 region: CASSPLSGQLETQYF. CDR3 DNA sequence: TGTGCCAGCTCACCACTTTCAGGCCAGCTGGAGACCCAGTACTTC.

The CDR3 here is CASSTGTSKIYF. The CDR3 bases are TGTGCCAGCAGTACCGGGACATCGAAAATATACTTC. The chain combines TRBV6-5 with TRBJ2-4; D might be TRBD1 (6 bases). The germline V gene has CDR1 MNHEY and CDR2 SVGAGI. CDR3 size: 12 residues. Trimming cost V 5 bases and J 16 bases, with 18 bases left between them.

The rearrangement uses TRBV27 and TRBJ2-3, with 9 nucleotides matching TRBD2. Germline CDR1 is MNHEY and CDR2 is SMNVEV (reference sequence). This CDR3 is built from 15 residues. J was trimmed by 1 base and V by 6 bases; bases with no gene match: 5. CDR3 bases: TGTGCCAGCAGAATAGCGGGAGAAGGCACAGATACGCAGTATTTT. It codes for CASRIAGEGTDTQYF.

The rearrangement joins TRBV28 to TRBJ2-5; 10 bases map to TRBD2. CDR1 and CDR2 (germline): MDHEN, SYDVKM. CDR3 length: 15 residues. V was pared by 6 bases and J by 5 bases, with 9 bases of the junction left unmatched. The CDR3: CASSLTSGVWETQYF. CDR3 DNA: TGTGCCAGCAGCCTTACTAGCGGGGTATGGGAGACCCAGTACTTC.

The J gene is TRBJ1-5, the V gene TRBV29-1; TRBD1 agrees at 9 bases. J gave up 5 bases and V 6 bases, and 2 bases lay outside the gene matches. The germline CDR1 and CDR2 sequences are SQVTM and ANQGSEA. The CDR3 has 12 residues. The CDR3 here is CSVGQGDQPQHF. In DNA form, the CDR3 reads TGCAGCGTGGGACAGGGTGATCAGCCCCAGCATTTT.

The V gene is TRBV5-3, the J gene TRBJ2-1; D remains ambiguous. TRBV5-3 is an ORF; its function is uncertain. Trimming pared 6 bases from V and 4 bases from J, leaving 14 bases between. There are 14 residues in the CDR3. The CDR3: CARIQKGVYNEQFF. CDR3 coding DNA: TGTGCCAGAATCCAGAAGGGTGTTTACAATGAGCAGTTCTTC.

The chain couples TRBV11-2 to TRBJ2-3; TRBD1 agrees at 7 bases. The CDR3 contains 16 residues. Germline V gives CDR1 SGHAT, CDR2 FQNNGV. The J segment lost 1 base and the V segment lost 5 bases, leaving 9 bases of the junction unmatched. CDR3 amino acids: CASSTNRGVGTDTQYF. In DNA form, the CDR3 reads TGTGCCAGCAGCACGAACAGGGGAGTCGGCACAGATACGCAGTATTTT.

This clone is a singleton in its sample. The rearrangement joins TRBV15 to TRBJ2-2; 8 nucleotides agree with TRBD1. CDR1 LNHNV and CDR2 YYDKDF come from the germline V gene (reference sequence). The CDR3 is 16 residues long. V trimming: 0 bases; J trimming: 5 bases; junction bases outside the gene matches: 5. In DNA, the CDR3 is TGTGCCACCAGCAGAGACCGACAGGGGCGGACCGGGGAGCTGTTTTTT. This sequence encodes CATSRDRQGRTGELFF.

The chain uses TRBV2 and TRBJ2-3; perhaps TRBD2 as D (6 bases). Germline lookup yields CDR1 SNHLY and CDR2 FYNNEI. The CDR3 length is 14 residues. Trimming removed 2 bases at V and 7 bases at J, with 13 bases between. Here the CDR3 DNA reads TGTGCCAGCAGTGAACCATCGGGACTTTATACGCAGTATTTT. This gives the protein CASSEPSGLYTQYF.

This clone was seen a few times. This chain uses TRBV14 with TRBJ2-7; 7 bases align to TRBD2. V was pared by 3 bases and J by 2 bases, with 10 bases of the junction left unmatched. CDR1 SGHDN and CDR2 FVKESK come from the germline V gene. The CDR3 has 16 residues. The CDR3 region has the DNA TGTGCCAGCAGCCAGGCCCTCAGCGGGATTCCCTACGAGCAGTACTTC. Translated: CASSQALSGIPYEQYF.

This rearrangement joins TRBV7-9 to TRBJ1-1; perhaps TRBD1 as D (5 bases). Germline loops: CDR1 SEHNR, CDR2 FQNEAQ (reference sequence). This CDR3 is 14 amino acids long. V was trimmed by 1 base and J by 5 bases, leaving 11 bases between them. CDR3 amino acids: CASSLVPGGTEAFF. For the CDR3, the DNA is TGTGCCAGCAGCTTAGTTCCGGGGGGAACTGAAGCTTTCTTT.

The V call is TRBV7-3, the J call TRBJ1-1; D may be TRBD1 (6 bases). Germline V gene data show CDR1 as SGHTA and CDR2 as FQGTGA. The CDR3 is 16 residues long. Trimming took off 5 bases at V and 4 bases at J, with 20 bases between the two ends. This CDR3 reads CASSLRPGATGTEAFF. CDR3 bases: TGTGCCAGCAGCCTTCGCCCGGGGGCGACGGGCACTGAAGCTTTCTTT.

The rearrangement links TRBV9 to TRBJ2-3; the D gene is possibly TRBD2 (5 bases). CDR3 length: 15 amino acids. Per germline, CDR1 SGDLS and CDR2 YYNGEE. V lost 0 bases to trimming and J lost 3 bases, with 11 bases between them. The DNA of the CDR3 is TGTGCCAGCAGCGTAGACCAGCGGAGGACAGATACGCAGTATTTT. Protein product: CASSVDQRRTDTQYF.